The 22 T cell receptor beta chains below all came from one sample that was sequenced in a study of technical replicates of blood from a few donors. Produced via immunoSEQ multiplex PCR; TCRdb's table is partial and in-frame only. The data hold under 95,000 clones, with roughly 98% observed a single time. The specimen sequenced was T cells isolated from PBMCs. The receptors shown here come from a human donor in good health.

This chain uses TRBV7-2 with TRBJ2-4; D is possibly TRBD2 (6 bases). V was pared by 7 bases and J by 5 bases, with 15 bases between. In germline, CDR1 is SGHTA, CDR2 FQGNSA. The length of the CDR3 is 14 residues. This chain's CDR3 is CASILRPGENIQYF. For the CDR3, the DNA is TGTGCCAGCATCCTCCGACCGGGGGAAAACATTCAGTACTTC.

Notes on this clone: Additional DNA sequences in this sample encode the identical CDR3. The chain carries TRBV5-1 and TRBJ1-1; TRBD1 matches at 7 bases. Germline CDR1 reads SGHRS; CDR2 reads YFSETQ. The CDR3 sequence is 14 residues long. V trimming: 4 bases; J trimming: 2 bases; junction bases outside the gene matches: 5. CDR3 in amino acids: CASSPGQVNTEAFF. The CDR3 nucleotides read TGCGCCAGCAGCCCCGGACAGGTTAACACTGAAGCTTTCTTT.

This chain links TRBV4-1 with TRBJ2-5; 7 positions agree with TRBD2. From germline, CDR1 is MGHRA and CDR2 YSYEKL. The CDR3 runs to 14 residues. Germline trimming cut 2 bases from V and 12 bases from J; bases unmatched to any gene: 12. CDR3 sequence (DNA): TGCGCCAGCAGCCAATTCACGGGAGGAGGAGAAAAGTACTTC. This codes for CASSQFTGGGEKYF.

The genes are TRBV7-9 and TRBJ1-4; 8 positions agree with TRBD1. The V gene end was trimmed by 1 base and the J gene end by 8 bases; junction bases not matched to a gene: 6. The germline CDR1 and CDR2 sequences are SEHNR and FQNEAQ (reference sequence). This CDR3 comprises 15 residues. The CDR3 region is CASSLVGGQGEKLFF. The DNA of the CDR3 is TGTGCCAGCAGCTTAGTTGGCGGACAGGGAGAAAAACTGTTTTTT.

V gene TRBV9 combines with J gene TRBJ1-6; TRBD1 matches 9 bases. Germline V lookup: CDR1 SGDLS, CDR2 YYNGEE. The CDR3 loop spans 16 amino acids. J lost 6 bases, V lost 0 bases, and 4 bases had no gene match. The CDR3 is CASSVAGQGPNSPLHF. The DNA for the CDR3 is TGTGCCAGCAGCGTAGCAGGACAGGGGCCTAATTCACCCCTCCACTTT.

This chain joins TRBV25-1 and TRBJ2-7; the D gene is possibly TRBD1 (6 bases). The CDR3 is made up of 13 amino acids. V dropped 3 bases and J dropped 3 bases, with 9 bases sitting between them. CDR1 and CDR2 from the germline V gene are MGHDK and SYGVNS. As DNA, the CDR3 is TGTGCCAGCAGTGAGGGACAAATCTACGAGCAGTACTTC. Residues: CASSEGQIYEQYF.

The V gene is TRBV18, the J gene TRBJ2-2; perhaps TRBD1 as D (6 bases). CDR1 and CDR2 from the germline V gene are KGHSH and LQKENI. Trimming stripped 2 bases from V and 1 base from J, with 8 bases between. CDR3 length equals 15 residues. DNA of the CDR3: TGTGCCAGCTCACCAGGGGGCCTGAACACCGGGGAGCTGTTTTTT. It translates to CASSPGGLNTGELFF.

The chain combines TRBV10-3 with TRBJ2-1; 10 bases are shared with TRBD2. V dropped 0 bases and J dropped 12; count of bases not matched to a gene: 11. CDR3 length: 16 amino acids. In germline, CDR1 is ENHRY, CDR2 SYGVKD. In nucleotides, the CDR3 is TGTGCCATCAGTGAGTCGTCGAGATCTAGCGGGAGTCCGCAGTTCTTC. Translating it yields CAISESSRSSGSPQFF.

The chain uses TRBV4-1 and TRBJ2-7, with D tentatively TRBD1 (6 bases). Germline V gene lookup returns CDR1 MGHRA and CDR2 YSYEKL. The CDR3 contains 15 residues. Trimming shortened V by 2 bases and J by 0 bases, and 11 bases separated the two germline ends. The CDR3 DNA follows: TGCGCCAGCAGCCAAACGACAGGATCCTCCTACGAGCAGTACTTC. It is translated as CASSQTTGSSYEQYF.

V gene TRBV6-1 combines with J gene TRBJ2-5; perhaps TRBD2 as D (7 bases). V was shortened by 1 base and J by 7 bases, with 16 bases between the two germline ends. This CDR3 is 15 amino acids long. Germline V gene data show CDR1 as MNHNS and CDR2 as SASEGT. This CDR3 reads CASSEGGGGRGTQYF. The CDR3 region has the DNA TGTGCCAGCAGTGAAGGGGGAGGGGGTCGGGGGACCCAGTACTTC.

This chain links TRBV6-5 with TRBJ2-1, with 7 nucleotides matching TRBD2. From germline, CDR1 is MNHEY and CDR2 SVGAGI. This CDR3 has 15 residues. The V gene end was trimmed by 2 bases and the J gene end by 0 bases; junction bases not matched to a gene: 1. The CDR3 sequence: CASSYAGDSYNEQFF. Written as DNA, the CDR3 is TGTGCCAGCAGTTACGCGGGGGACTCCTACAATGAGCAGTTCTTC.

As DNA, the CDR3 is TGTGCCAGCAGTCCCATCGCGGGAGGTACGCAGTATTTT. Protein: CASSPIAGGTQYF. The chain uses TRBV27 and TRBJ2-3; 8 nucleotides match TRBD2. Trimming removed 5 bases from V and 8 bases from J; junction bases left unmatched: 6. The CDR3 has 13 residues. CDR1 MNHEY and CDR2 SMNVEV come from the germline V gene (reference sequence).

This clone was observed a single time. The V and J genes are TRBV7-2 and TRBJ1-5; 10 bases map to TRBD1. The CDR3 runs to 15 residues. Trimming took 6 bases from V and 6 from J; bases not matched to a gene: 8. Per the germline V gene, CDR1 is SGHTA and CDR2 is FQGNSA. CDR3 DNA sequence: TGTGCCAGCAGTCCGTGGGACAGGGGTGTTCAGCCCCAGCATTTT. This codes for CASSPWDRGVQPQHF.

This chain links TRBV25-1 with TRBJ2-1, with 9 bases matching TRBD2. The CDR3 has 16 amino acids. Germline V gene sequence: CDR1 MGHDK, CDR2 SYGVNS. With 3 bases clipped from V and 9 bases from J, the junction kept 12 bases outside the gene matches. The CDR3 DNA follows: TGTGCCAGCAGTGACACACTAGCGGGTGATACTCTTGAGCAGTTCTTC. Protein sequence: CASSDTLAGDTLEQFF. Based on the CDR3 plus reference TRBV25-1 and TRBJ2-1, the full variable domain is EADIYQTPRYLVIGTGKKITLECSQTMGHDKMYWYQQDPGMELHLIHYSYGVNSTEKGDLSSESTVSRIRTEHFPLTLESARPSHTSQYLCASSDTLAGDTLEQFFGPGTRLTVL.

This chain links TRBV28 with TRBJ2-7; the D is unclear. V was clipped by 5 bases and J by 0 bases, with 14 bases between them. There are 15 residues in the CDR3. The germline CDR1 and CDR2 sequences are MDHEN and SYDVKM. Written as DNA, the CDR3 is TGTGCCAGCAGTCTTCTGCGTGATAGCTCCTACGAGCAGTACTTC. As protein: CASSLLRDSSYEQYF.

The chain combines TRBV9 with TRBJ1-1, with D possibly being TRBD1 (6 bases). V dropped 4 bases and J dropped 5 bases, with 15 bases sitting between them. CDR3 length equals 14 residues. Germline V CDR1 and CDR2: SGDLS, YYNGEE. Here the CDR3 reads CASSRGWGRTEAFF. The CDR3 DNA is TGTGCCAGCAGCAGGGGGTGGGGAAGGACTGAAGCTTTCTTT.

This chain uses TRBV7-8 with TRBJ1-2, with 7 bases that match TRBD1. The CDR3 spans 15 residues. J lost 4 bases, V lost 5 bases, and 10 bases had no gene match. Germline CDR1 is SGHVS and CDR2 is FQNEAQ. This CDR3 is CASSARTGKSYGYTF. The CDR3 DNA sequence: TGTGCCAGCAGCGCAAGGACAGGCAAGAGCTATGGCTACACCTTC.

V is TRBV16 and J is TRBJ2-1, with D hard to call. There are 13 residues in the CDR3. In germline, CDR1 is KGHSY, CDR2 FQNENV. Deletions cut 4 bases from V and 5 bases from J, with 9 bases between. CDR3 residues: CASSPERNNEQFF. The CDR3 coding sequence is TGTGCCAGCAGCCCGGAGAGAAACAATGAGCAGTTCTTC.

The V gene is TRBV2, the J gene TRBJ1-2, with 8 nucleotides matching TRBD1. V gave up 10 bases and J gave up 10 bases; unmatched junction bases: 11. Germline-derived CDR1 and CDR2 are SNHLY and FYNNEI. The CDR3 spans 12 residues. The CDR3 region is CANRQGHNDYTF. As DNA, the CDR3 is TGTGCCAACCGACAGGGGCATAATGACTACACCTTC.

The chain employs TRBV29-1 and TRBJ2-7, with D uncertain. The CDR3 spans 13 residues. Germline V lookup: CDR1 SQVTM, CDR2 ANQGSEA. Trimming removed 3 bases at V and 3 bases at J, with 12 bases between. DNA of the CDR3: TGCAGCGTTGAGGAGCACACAAGCTACGAGCAGTACTTC. Translated: CSVEEHTSYEQYF.

This sequence joins TRBV7-6 and TRBJ1-3; 9 nucleotides match TRBD1. Trimming took 4 bases from V and 2 from J; bases not matched to a gene: 12. Germline V CDR1 and CDR2: SGHVS, FNYEAQ. CDR3 length: 18 amino acids. The CDR3 DNA reads as TGTGCCAGCAGCTCGCGGTACAGGGGGCGAGGCGCTGGAAACACCATATATTTT. Translated, it gives CASSSRYRGRGAGNTIYF.

In its sample, this clone was seen once. The chain links TRBV5-1 to TRBJ1-3; D perhaps matches TRBD1 (5 bases). The germline CDR1 and CDR2 sequences are SGHRS and YFSETQ. CDR3 size: 11 residues. Trimming removed 0 bases from V and 15 bases from J, with 10 bases in between. The CDR3 coding sequence is TGCGCCAGCAGCTTGGCACCTGACAGATATTTT. Translated: CASSLAPDRYF.